This TCR beta chain was identified in a study of radiotherapy plus CTLA-4 blockade in lung cancer. Study at large: Around 18% of enrolled patients responded objectively, and around 30% had disease control.

Study results and limitations: Once radiotherapy plus ipilimumab had been given, TCR clones derived from tumor expanded in blood.

The CDR3 is 12 amino acids. The germline V and J ends were trimmed by 3 bases and 9 bases, with 12 bases remaining between them. Looked up from germline, CDR1 is GTSNPN and CDR2 is SVGIG (reference sequence). Focal radiation was given together with CTLA-4 blockade (ipilimumab) to patients with chemo-refractory metastatic non-small-cell lung cancer. Note on this clone: Its antigen is not known. This sample includes further DNA sequences coding for the same CDR3.

The repertoire was sequenced with immunoSEQ multiplex PCR; TCRdb's copy has only in-frame clones and lacks some. The top ten clones hold under 30% of a sample with 75,000 to 95,000 clones, roughly 80% of them seen once. The sequence derives from a human donor with non-small cell lung cancer that progressed on radiotherapy plus ipilimumab. Here the sequenced sample was peripheral blood, taken from a patient treated with radiotherapy plus ipilimumab. This chain joins TRBV30 and TRBJ2-1; possibly TRBD1 for D (6 bases). CDR3 coding DNA: TGTGCCTGGAGCCGTGGGGGCGTTGAGCAGTTCTTC. This codes for CAWSRGGVEQFF.